A single sample gave rise to the 9 T cell receptor beta chains below, sequenced in a study of T cells in Graves' hyperthyroidism and ophthalmopathy. TCR beta CDR3 regions were amplified from RNA. Researchers ran a first-round RT-PCR on the TCR CDR3 using the HTBI primer set. TCRdb called the multiplex PCR reads again in MiXCR, with one record for every CDR3 protein. The data hold about 640,000 distinct CDR3 sequences, with 13% to 15% observed a single time. The specimen was blood. The receptors originated from a woman aged 45-65 years with Graves' ophthalmopathy.

In its sample, this clonotype was seen many times. This chain connects TRBV30 to TRBJ1-3, with D hard to call. This CDR3 has 13 residues. Looked up from germline, CDR1 is GTSNPN and CDR2 is SVGIG (reference sequence). Trimming stripped 2 bases from V and 0 bases from J, with 5 bases between. The CDR3 is CAWSLNSGNTIYF. For the CDR3, the DNA is TGTGCCTGGAGTCTGAACTCTGGAAACACCATATATTTT.

This clonotype was detected ten times or more. The chain uses TRBV5-1 and TRBJ1-2; 9 nucleotides align to TRBD1. This CDR3 comprises 15 residues. Germline CDR1 and CDR2: SGHRS and YFSETQ. J gave up 4 bases and V 4 bases, and 8 bases lay outside the gene matches. Here the CDR3 DNA reads TGCGCCAGCAGCCTGACAGGGGGGGAGCTCTATGGCTACACCTTC. Protein product: CASSLTGGELYGYTF.

This clonotype was observed many times. CDR3 protein: CASSLASRAVKLFF. The CDR3 DNA follows: TGTGCCAGCAGTTTAGCGTCTCGGGCGGTAAAACTGTTTTTT. The genes are TRBV12-3 or TRBV12-4 and TRBJ1-4; D not resolved. The CDR3 loop spans 14 amino acids. With 0 bases removed from V and 10 bases from J, the gap between germline ends came to 12 bases.

V and J are TRBV7-9 and TRBJ2-7, with D hard to call. This CDR3 has 17 amino acids. Germline V CDR1 and CDR2: SEHNR, FQNEAQ (reference sequence). V was cut by 4 bases and J by 4 bases, with 23 bases left in between. The CDR3 reads CASSSETDGAPLYEQYF. The CDR3 nucleotides read TGTGCCAGCAGCTCAGAAACTGACGGAGCTCCCCTGTACGAGCAGTACTTC.

This clonotype was seen a few times. This may be a read error, as it is one base from a much larger clone. V usage is TRBV7-2 and J usage is TRBJ2-2; 9 bases line up with TRBD1. From germline, CDR1 is SGHTA and CDR2 FQGNSA. The CDR3 covers 15 residues. CDR3 region: CASSRDRVGTGKLFF. CDR3 nucleotide sequence: TGTGCCAGCAGCCGGGACAGGGTGGGCACCGGGAAGCTGTTTTTT.

Many counts were recorded for this clonotype. The chain joins TRBV2 to TRBJ2-2; no reliable D call. The V end lost 2 bases, the J end lost 4 bases, and 8 bases lay between the germline ends. Germline CDR1 SNHLY, CDR2 FYNNEI. This CDR3 has 14 amino acids. In DNA, the CDR3 is TGTGCCAGCAGTGAAAGGGTTGTCACCGGGGAGCTGTTTTTT. This codes for CASSERVVTGELFF. The whole variable domain, filled in from reference TRBV2 and TRBJ2-2, reads EPEVTQTPSHQVTQMGQEVILRCVPISNHLYFYWYRQILGQKVEFLVSFYNNEISEKSEIFDDQFSVERPDGSNFTLKIRSTKLEDSAMYFCASSERVVTGELFFGEGSRLTVL.

At least ten counts were recorded for this clonotype. CDR3 coding DNA: TGTGCCAGCAGTTACGCACTCCCGAATGAGCAGTTCTTC. Translation: CASSYALPNEQFF. This rearrangement joins TRBV6-6 to TRBJ2-1; D gene unclear. The CDR3 has 13 amino acids. The germline V and J ends were trimmed by 2 bases and 7 bases, with 9 bases remaining between them. Germline V gives CDR1 MNHNY, CDR2 SVGAGI (reference sequence).

With respect to this clonotype: This may be a read error, as it is one base from a much larger clone. This rearrangement joins TRBV14 to TRBJ1-2; possible D gene TRBD1, 6 bases. Deletions cut 4 bases from V and 4 bases from J, with 10 bases between. CDR1 SGHDN and CDR2 FVKESK come from the germline V gene. CDR3 length: 13 residues. The CDR3 DNA sequence: TGTGCCAGCAGCCGGCCAGGGGCCTATGGCTACACCTTC. It yields the protein CASSRPGAYGYTF. Full variable domain (outside the CDR3, taken from reference TRBV14 and TRBJ1-2): EAGVTQFPSHSVIEKGQTVTLRCDPISGHDNLYWYRRVMGKEIKFLLHFVKESKQDESGMPNNRFLAERTGGTYSTLKVQPAELEDSGVYFCASSRPGAYGYTFGSGTRLTVV.

There are many counts of this clonotype. This chain connects TRBV2 to TRBJ1-5, with TRBD1 as a possible D gene (5 bases). CDR1 and CDR2 from the germline V gene are SNHLY and FYNNEI. The CDR3 extends over 14 amino acids. Trimming cost V 1 base and J 3 bases, with 7 bases left between them. The CDR3 protein is CASSEGGVNQPQHF. The CDR3 DNA follows: TGTGCCAGCAGTGAAGGAGGGGTCAATCAGCCCCAGCATTTT. Full variable domain (rest looked up from reference TRBV2 and TRBJ1-5): EPEVTQTPSHQVTQMGQEVILRCVPISNHLYFYWYRQILGQKVEFLVSFYNNEISEKSEIFDDQFSVERPDGSNFTLKIRSTKLEDSAMYFCASSEGGVNQPQHFGDGTRLSIL.